These 17 T cell receptor beta chains share one sample of origin, sequenced in a study of shared clonotypes between healthy human individuals. TCRdb's copy holds only in-frame clones and misses some; the assay was immunoSEQ multiplex PCR. The data hold some 2.1 million clones, with 90% to 95% observed a single time. Material: naive CD4+ T cells sorted from blood. This sample's subset: CD45RA+ positively selected. These receptors all stem from a man aged 18 to 30 in good health.

This chain uses TRBV10-3 with TRBJ2-7; TRBD1 agrees at 9 bases. V was pared by 5 bases and J by 3 bases, with 5 bases of the junction left unmatched. The V gene's germline CDR1 is ENHRY and CDR2 SYGVKD. This CDR3 spans 14 amino acids. The CDR3 sequence is CAISRQGVGYEQYF. The CDR3 nucleotides read TGTGCCATCAGTCGACAGGGGGTGGGCTACGAGCAGTACTTC.

This sequence joins TRBV25-1 and TRBJ1-2; unclear D gene. CDR1 and CDR2 (germline): MGHDK, SYGVNS. Trimming took 4 bases from V and 4 from J, leaving 10 bases between them. CDR3 length equals 13 residues. CDR3 coding DNA: TGTGCCAGCAGTGGGGGTCGGGCCTATGGCTACACCTTC. Residues: CASSGGRAYGYTF.

The J gene is TRBJ2-5, the V gene TRBV2; D is ambiguous. The V gene lost 7 bases and the J gene lost 4 bases, with 10 bases spanning the gap. Per germline, CDR1 SNHLY and CDR2 FYNNEI. The CDR3 length is 12 residues. The CDR3 sequence is CASNGFRETQYF. As DNA, the CDR3 is TGTGCCAGCAACGGGTTCCGAGAGACCCAGTACTTC.

This clone was detected only once. V gene TRBV7-9 combines with J gene TRBJ1-2, with 7 bases fitting TRBD1. Trimming removed 1 base from V and 7 bases from J; junction bases left unmatched: 6. The CDR3 is 14 residues long. CDR1 and CDR2 from the germline V gene are SEHNR and FQNEAQ (reference sequence). CDR3 residues: CASSLGQGTGGYTF. As DNA, the CDR3 is TGTGCCAGCAGCTTAGGACAGGGAACCGGTGGCTACACCTTC.

The chain couples TRBV5-1 to TRBJ2-7; a weak D match, TRBD2 (5 bases). Trimming removed 3 bases at V and 0 bases at J, with 13 bases between. This CDR3 spans 15 amino acids. CDR1 SGHRS and CDR2 YFSETQ come from the germline V gene. CDR3 DNA: TGCGCCAGCAGCTCCGGACTGATGAGCTCCTACGAGCAGTACTTC. The encoded protein is CASSSGLMSSYEQYF.

Worth noting for this clone: In the same sample, other DNA sequences code for this CDR3. The chain's CDR3 is CASSLSGGGEQFF. CDR3 bases: TGCGCCAGCAGCTTGTCAGGGGGCGGTGAGCAGTTCTTC. This chain uses TRBV5-1 with TRBJ2-1; 8 bases are a match to TRBD1. The junction had 3 bases not matched to a gene; V was cut back by 1 base and J by 9 bases. The CDR3 is 13 amino acids. The germline gives CDR1 SGHRS, CDR2 YFSETQ.

The V call is TRBV19, the J call TRBJ2-7, with TRBD1 identical over 11 bases. The junction had 8 bases not matched to a gene; V was cut back by 7 bases and J by 6 bases. Germline lookup yields CDR1 LNHDA and CDR2 SQIVND (reference sequence). The length of the CDR3 is 14 residues. CDR3 protein: CASTPGQGAFEQYF. The CDR3 coding sequence is TGTGCCAGTACACCCGGACAGGGGGCTTTCGAGCAGTACTTC.

This sequence joins TRBV10-2 and TRBJ1-1; D remains ambiguous. The germline V gene has CDR1 WSHSY and CDR2 SAAADI. The germline V and J ends were trimmed by 6 bases and 0 bases, with 8 bases remaining between them. CDR3 size: 13 residues. The CDR3 DNA reads as TGCGCCAGCAGCGGGGAACTGAACACTGAAGCTTTCTTT. As protein: CASSGELNTEAFF.

The CDR3 protein is CASSDRGLPGYTF. CDR3 DNA: TGTGCCAGCTCAGACAGGGGGCTCCCAGGCTACACCTTC. This chain connects TRBV18 to TRBJ1-2; 10 bases are shared with TRBD1. Germline lookup yields CDR1 KGHSH and CDR2 LQKENI. Trimming at V came to 5 bases and at J to 8 bases, leaving 5 bases not matched to a gene. CDR3 length: 13 amino acids.

The J gene is TRBJ2-3, the V gene TRBV28; either TRBD1 or TRBD2 may supply D (5 bases each). The germline V gene has CDR1 MDHEN and CDR2 SYDVKM. This CDR3 is built from 13 residues. V was cut by 10 bases and J by 0 bases, with 11 bases left in between. The CDR3 here is CATGSPSTDTQYF. CDR3 in DNA: TGTGCCACAGGGAGCCCTAGCACAGATACGCAGTATTTT.

This clone was seen a few times. The chain has TRBV19 and TRBJ1-2; 7 bases line up with TRBD1. V was clipped by 1 base and J by 8 bases; unmatched bases: 7. Germline V gene lookup returns CDR1 LNHDA and CDR2 SQIVND (reference sequence). This CDR3 comprises 14 residues. CDR3 amino acids: CASSIGQQGRGYTF. The CDR3 nucleotides are TGTGCCAGTAGTATAGGGCAACAGGGGAGAGGCTACACCTTC.

The genes are TRBV21-1 and TRBJ2-3. TRBV21-1 is flagged as a pseudogene. This CDR3 spans 17 amino acids. CDR3 loop: CASSKEGDSPSTDTQYF. CDR3 bases: TGTGCCAGCAGCAAAGAGGGAGACAGCCCCAGCACAGATACGCAGTATTTT.

CDR3 loop: CASNRPQGYEQYF. The CDR3 nucleotides are TGTGCCAGCAATAGACCACAGGGCTACGAGCAGTACTTC. The chain recombines TRBV2 with TRBJ2-7; D might be TRBD1 (6 bases). Germline CDR1 reads SNHLY; CDR2 reads FYNNEI. The CDR3 is 13 amino acids. V gave up 7 bases and J gave up 3 bases, with 13 bases separating them.

Details on this clone: The identical CDR3 is also encoded by other nucleotide sequences in the sample. The V gene is TRBV2, the J gene TRBJ2-3, with 7 bases matching TRBD2. The CDR3 extends over 13 amino acids. Germline CDR1 reads SNHLY; CDR2 reads FYNNEI. V was pared by 6 bases and J by 3 bases, with 3 bases of the junction left unmatched. CDR3 in DNA: TGTGCCAGCAGGAACGGGGGGACAGATACGCAGTATTTT. It codes for CASRNGGTDTQYF.

About this clone itself: Other DNA variants within this sample encode the same CDR3. This sequence joins TRBV5-4 and TRBJ2-1, with 9 bases that match TRBD2. V lost 0 bases to trimming and J lost 3 bases; unmatched junction nucleotides: 4. Germline values: CDR1 SGHNT, CDR2 YYREEE (reference sequence). The CDR3 covers 16 residues. The CDR3 region is CASSLGGSGSYNEQFF. DNA for the CDR3: TGTGCCAGCAGCTTGGGGGGTAGCGGGAGCTACAATGAGCAGTTCTTC.

This clone was seen once. This chain uses TRBV5-3 with TRBJ2-7; TRBD1 aligns across 7 bases. TRBV5-3 falls under the ORF class, with uncertain function. V shed 1 base, J shed 0 bases, and the junction held 13 bases outside the gene matches. The CDR3 contains 18 residues. CDR3 sequence reads: CARSLLRWDSKYSYEQYF. In DNA form, the CDR3 reads TGTGCCAGAAGCTTGCTTAGGTGGGACAGCAAATACTCCTACGAGCAGTACTTC.

CDR3 in DNA: TGCGCCAGCAGCTTGGGTCCGGGCGGCAGTGAGCAGTTCTTC. Its protein is CASSLGPGGSEQFF. The chain has TRBV5-1 and TRBJ2-1; D gene unclear. The germline CDR1 and CDR2 sequences are SGHRS and YFSETQ. The CDR3 is 14 residues long. V lost 0 bases to trimming and J lost 9 bases, with 13 bases between them.